This T cell receptor (beta chain) is drawn from a study of blood T cell repertoires in COVID-19 (dated by TCRdb to 2019 to 2021). A note on the overall study: Collaborator samples came from the United States, Italy and Spain and covered acute and convalescent phases of COVID-19. The prospective study material was composed of cDNA or gDNA derived from T cells, B-cell-depleted T cells, or PBMCs. Deeply sampled blood TCRbeta repertoires from subjects exposed to, actively infected with, or recovered from COVID-19 were included in the dataset. A freely available public database, intended as a resource for researchers studying the immune response to SARS-CoV-2, is where the repertoires were released. Samples were obtained from the ongoing ImmuneRACE study (first 160 participants) and from 1,200 or so subjects provided by 6 global collaborators. The sample metadata nearly always contained a de-identified subject ID, COVID-19 status, age in years and sex. Where HLA class I and class II types were available, the types were taken from metadata supplied by the sample provider, not from assay-based typing.

TCRbeta CDR3 regions were amplified from genomic DNA by means of the immunoSEQ Assay, a bias-controlled multiplex PCR. Concerning the study's data processing: Nucleated cell counts per sample were estimated from amplification of reference gene primers within the assay. Sequence reads were collapsed and filtered to measure the absolute abundance of every unique TCRbeta CDR3 rearrangement. For each sample, productive Simpson clonality was calculated by taking the square root of Simpson's diversity index across productive rearrangements. TCRdb took this table from immuneACCESS and kept in-frame rearrangements with V and J called. Such tables lack part of the clones; where checked against another copy, unresolved V genes explain under half of the gap, and the rest is unexplained. The V and J calls and clone size were taken over from that table, and D and trimming were inferred from the DNA. The sample profile shows around 700,000 clones; just under 90% of them were found once. Roughly 0.26% of the sample rests with the top ten.

Collaborating institutions collected whole blood in K2EDTA tubes following their own protocols. Collaborator samples were shipped for TCRbeta analysis as frozen whole blood, isolated PBMCs, or DNA extracted from either sample type. As encoded in the germline V gene, CDR1 is SGHTA while CDR2 is FQGNSA. The CDR3 has 16 amino acids, counting the end cysteine and phenylalanine. Just CDR3 DNA is preserved here, 48 bases in frame from base 1. V is shortened by 5 bases, J by 1 base, and the region joining them spans 18 bases. A note on this clone: What antigen it recognizes has not been identified. Per-base quality was not reported, and no clone a single base away is much larger than it.

Findings and caveats that apply to the study as a whole: The quantity of clinical and demographic metadata differed by source and by participant and was supplied without curation.

The clonotype comes from a woman aged 18-29 years with acute or convalescent COVID-19. The rearrangement joined TRBV7-2 to TRBJ2-7; matching of 6 bases hints at TRBD1 as the D gene. Sequenced sample: peripheral blood. The CDR3 is CASSPRGQSLSYEQYF. The bases read TGTGCCAGCAGCCCTCGAGGACAGAGCCTGTCCTACGAGCAGTACTTC.